These 12 T cell receptor beta chains came from one sample sequenced in a study of a mutant IDH1 vaccine in newly diagnosed glioma. These receptors' targets are unknown. Clones were read by immunoSEQ multiplex PCR, and TCRdb kept only the in-frame ones, dropping some. The sample includes under 150,000 clones, about 80% of them seen just once. Time point here: week 11, during vaccination. A single vaccine dose contained 300 ug of mutant IDH1 20-mer peptide, and topical imiquimod was used with it. Sequences were derived from PBMCs, sampled from a glioma patient whose treatment included an IDH1 peptide vaccine. The receptor set was obtained from a man in his forties or fifties with glioma.

The chain has TRBV19 and TRBJ1-3; perhaps TRBD1 as D (6 bases). Germline lookup yields CDR1 LNHDA and CDR2 SQIVND (reference sequence). The germline V and J ends were trimmed by 6 bases and 0 bases, with 12 bases remaining between them. The CDR3 is made up of 15 amino acids. The DNA of the CDR3 is TGTGCCAGTAGGGAAGGGACATACTCTGGAAACACCATATATTTT. The encoded protein is CASREGTYSGNTIYF.

J is TRBJ2-2 and V is TRBV25-1, with D perhaps being TRBD1 or TRBD2 (5 bases each). CDR3 length: 14 amino acids. Germline-derived CDR1 and CDR2 are MGHDK and SYGVNS. Deletions cut 6 bases from V and 6 bases from J, with 14 bases between. This chain's CDR3 is CASRVGVKAGELFF. CDR3 DNA sequence: TGTGCCAGCAGGGTGGGGGTTAAGGCCGGGGAGCTGTTTTTT.

This clone has just one count. Other nucleotide sequences from this sample produce the same CDR3. This chain links TRBV19 with TRBJ2-3; D remains ambiguous. V shed 1 base and J shed 1 base, with 3 bases lying between them. The CDR3 has 13 amino acids. CDR1 LNHDA and CDR2 SQIVND come from the germline V gene (reference sequence). The chain's CDR3 is CASSIGGTDTQYF. In DNA form, the CDR3 reads TGTGCCAGTAGTATAGGGGGCACAGATACGCAGTATTTT.

This clone appeared many times. The chain recombines TRBV6-6 with TRBJ2-2; 7 bases agree with TRBD2. The CDR3 covers 15 residues. CDR1 MNHNY and CDR2 SVGAGI come from the germline V gene (reference sequence). J was trimmed by 0 bases and V by 6 bases; bases with no gene match: 4. The CDR3 protein is CASRPGGTNTGELFF. Here the CDR3 DNA reads TGTGCCAGCAGGCCCGGGGGGACGAACACCGGGGAGCTGTTTTTT.

The rearrangement links TRBV7-8 to TRBJ2-2; D is tentatively TRBD1 or TRBD2 (6 bases each). CDR3 length equals 15 residues. Germline assignment: CDR1 SGHVS and CDR2 FQNEAQ. Trimming cost V 4 bases and J 0 bases, with 9 bases left between them. This chain's CDR3 is CASSWGAANTGELFF. DNA for the CDR3: TGTGCCAGCAGCTGGGGGGCAGCGAACACCGGGGAGCTGTTTTTT.

The chain carries TRBV7-9 and TRBJ1-6, with TRBD1 matching 9 bases. After removal of 4 bases from V and 10 bases from J, the junction contained 8 bases not matched to a gene. Germline lookup yields CDR1 SEHNR and CDR2 FQNEAQ (reference sequence). This CDR3 spans 15 amino acids. CDR3: CASSYSGQGVSPLHF. The CDR3 region has the DNA TGTGCCAGCAGCTACTCGGGACAGGGTGTATCACCCCTCCACTTT. Supplemented by reference TRBV7-9 and TRBJ1-6, the full variable domain reads DTGVSQNPRHKITKRGQNVTFRCDPISEHNRLYWYRQTLGQGPEFLTYFQNEAQLEKSRLLSDRFSAERPKGSFSTLEIQRTEQGDSAMYLCASSYSGQGVSPLHFGNGTRLTVT.

The chain carries TRBV6-5 and TRBJ2-7, with D possibly called TRBD1 or TRBD2 (5 bases each). There are 14 residues in the CDR3. V was clipped by 8 bases and J by 0 bases, with 14 bases between them. In germline, CDR1 is MNHEY, CDR2 SVGAGI. The CDR3 spells CASFRPGSSYEQYF. The CDR3 nucleotides are TGTGCCAGCTTTCGGCCAGGGAGCTCCTACGAGCAGTACTTC.

The count of this clone is one. V is TRBV30 and J is TRBJ2-2; the D gene is possibly TRBD1 (7 bases). Between the trimmed V and J ends, which lost 0 bases and 5 bases, there was a span of 10 bases. Per the germline V gene, CDR1 is GTSNPN and CDR2 is SVGIG (reference sequence). The CDR3 is 14 amino acids. The CDR3 sequence is CAWSVQGGTGELFF. The DNA for the CDR3 is TGTGCCTGGAGTGTTCAGGGGGGAACCGGGGAGCTGTTTTTT.

V gene TRBV19 combines with J gene TRBJ1-2; D uncertain. The CDR3 totals 15 residues. Trimming took off 3 bases at V and 9 bases at J, with 20 bases between the two ends. CDR1 is LNHDA, CDR2 SQIVND, per germline (reference sequence). DNA of the CDR3: TGTGCCAGTAGTATCCCCGTAAACAGACGGGTAAGCTACACCTTC. Residues: CASSIPVNRRVSYTF.

This sequence joins TRBV12-5 and TRBJ1-3; a possible D gene is TRBD1 (6 bases). With 4 bases removed from V and 2 bases from J, the gap between germline ends came to 24 bases. The CDR3 covers 19 residues. Germline V gene lookup returns CDR1 LGHNT and CDR2 FRNRAP. The CDR3 is CASGWSQSITGFAGNTIYF. CDR3 bases: TGTGCTAGTGGTTGGTCTCAATCTATAACAGGGTTCGCTGGAAACACCATATATTTT.

This clone was observed a single time. This chain links TRBV5-1 with TRBJ1-1; D not certain. This CDR3 contains 15 residues. Germline V gene lookup returns CDR1 SGHRS and CDR2 YFSETQ. Trimming cost V 0 bases and J 1 base, with 10 bases left between them. The DNA of the CDR3 is TGCGCCAGCAGCTTGGTTGGTGCGGCGAACACTGAAGCTTTCTTT. It translates to CASSLVGAANTEAFF.

The chain combines TRBV4-3 with TRBJ2-5; 7 positions match TRBD2. The CDR3 spans 17 residues. The trim removed 0 bases at V and 9 bases at J, leaving 16 bases unmatched. Germline V lookup: CDR1 LGHNA, CDR2 YSLEER. As DNA, the CDR3 is TGCGCCAGCAGCCAAGATCTGGCGGGAGCCACCGGAATGGCCCAGTACTTC. Translation gives CASSQDLAGATGMAQYF.